This T cell receptor (beta chain) was documented in a study of OX40 agonist ivuxolimab in advanced cancers. On the study more broadly: The patients got ivuxolimab, which is an agonistic anti-OX40 (CD134) antibody.

This clone was counted a single time. Its target is not known. Blood got drawn at baseline, again on cycle 4 day 1, and then on cycle 7 day 1. This CDR3 region has 12 residues. In germline, CDR1 is SEHNR, CDR2 FQNEAQ (reference sequence). The ends were cut back, 3 bases at V and 0 bases at J, with 1 base in the middle. General study points: Certain nonresponding patients likewise had low normalized T-cell clonal expansion. Circulating CD4+ and CD8+ T cells showed clonal expansion by week 6 at 0.1 to 3.0 mg/kg.

Generated by immunoSEQ multiplex PCR, the TCRdb table keeps only in-frame clones and is missing some. The sample holds about 55,000 clones; around 87% are singletons and the top ten take roughly 13%. The starting material was CD4+ or CD8+ T cells sorted from blood, obtained in a trial of the OX40 agonist ivuxolimab. This clonotype originated in an adult with an advanced solid tumor such as melanoma, head and neck, liver or kidney cancer. The chain recombines TRBV7-9 with TRBJ2-3; D gene ambiguous. Written as DNA, the CDR3 is TGTGCCAGCAGCTTTAGCACAGATACGCAGTATTTT. It yields the protein CASSFSTDTQYF.